This T cell receptor beta chain was obtained from a study of T-cell memory formation after mild COVID-19. Study in general: TCR clusters largely stayed donor specific.

Study conclusions and caveats: A balance of CD4 and CD8 characterized clones contracting day 15 to 85, whereas later expanders leaned CD4+. Pre-infection memory held some responding clones, suggesting pre-existing cross-reactive T cells responded.

A word on this clonotype: No antigen is known for it.

There are 16 residues in the CDR3. V gave up 6 bases and J gave up 4 bases; unmatched junction bases: 10. Germline assignment: CDR1 SEHNR and CDR2 FQNEAQ (reference sequence). The 5'RACE method, run with constant-segment primers, produced TCR alpha and TCR beta cDNA libraries (carrying sample barcodes and UMIs). TCRdb called the 5' RACE reads again in MiXCR, with one record for every CDR3 protein. The repertoire has 200,000 to 250,000 distinct CDR3 sequences, 9.4% of them found once; the top ten carry more than 20%. The genes are TRBV7-9 and TRBJ1-4, with TRBD1 matching over 8 bases. Sequencing was done on a sample of PBMCs or a T cell subset sorted from them (not recorded which). The source is a man aged 18 to 30 who had mild COVID-19 (a few samples of this study predate the infection). Cell type and time point are not known. This CDR3 reads CASSLPTGALNEKLFF. CDR3 DNA sequence: TGTGCCAGCAGTTTACCGACAGGGGCCCTTAATGAAAAACTGTTTTTT. Full variable domain (rest looked up from reference TRBV7-9 and TRBJ1-4): DTGVSQNPRHKITKRGQNVTFRCDPISEHNRLYWYRQTLGQGPEFLTYFQNEAQLEKSRLLSDRFSAERPKGSFSTLEIQRTEQGDSAMYLCASSLPTGALNEKLFFGSGTQLSVL.